A single sample gave rise to the 11 T cell receptor beta chains below, sequenced in a study of Graves' ophthalmopathy and Graves' hyperthyroidism. CDR3 regions of TCR beta were amplified from RNA transcripts. Following a first-round RT-PCR that used HTBI primers, a second-round multiplex PCR was carried out. TCRdb fed the multiplex PCR reads into MiXCR, producing one record per CDR3 protein. The repertoire holds some 380,000 distinct CDR3 sequences, with approximately 15% as singletons. Sequenced material: peripheral blood. The receptors were sampled from a woman aged 18-29 years with stable Graves' hyperthyroidism.

This clonotype was detected many times. This chain connects TRBV5-1 to TRBJ1-1, with TRBD1 matching 10 bases. Germline CDR1 SGHRS, CDR2 YFSETQ. The CDR3 runs 14 residues. Trimming at V came to 7 bases and at J to 4 bases, leaving 7 bases not matched to a gene. CDR3 amino acids: CASLPRTGGTEAFF. CDR3 in DNA: TGCGCCAGCCTTCCGAGGACAGGGGGCACTGAAGCTTTCTTT.

This clonotype was detected many times. This chain uses TRBV20-1 with TRBJ1-1; 9 bases fit TRBD1. CDR1 and CDR2 (germline): DFQATT, SNEGSKA (reference sequence). This CDR3 has 12 residues. Trimming took 5 bases from V and 3 from J; bases not matched to a gene: 1. CDR3 DNA: TGCAGTGCTTGGACAGGGGACACTGAAGCTTTCTTT. Protein product: CSAWTGDTEAFF.

At least ten counts were recorded for this clonotype. This chain links TRBV2 with TRBJ2-2, with TRBD1 identical over 9 bases. V lost 8 bases to trimming and J lost 5 bases; unmatched junction nucleotides: 9. Germline CDR1 is SNHLY and CDR2 is FYNNEI. The CDR3 has 15 amino acids. In DNA, the CDR3 is TGTGCCAGCCGAGCCCAGACAGGGGGGACCGGGGAGCTGTTTTTT. Its translation: CASRAQTGGTGELFF.

This clonotype has only a few counts. The rearrangement links TRBV5-1 to TRBJ2-2; D may correspond to TRBD1 or TRBD2 (6 bases each). The CDR3 extends over 15 amino acids. Germline V gene sequence: CDR1 SGHRS, CDR2 YFSETQ. With 0 bases removed from V and 5 bases from J, the gap between germline ends came to 11 bases. The DNA for the CDR3 is TGCGCCAGCAGCTTGGATGAGGGGGGAACCGGGGAGCTGTTTTTT. This encodes CASSLDEGGTGELFF.

This clonotype was counted many times. This rearrangement joins TRBV20-1 to TRBJ2-5, with D perhaps matching TRBD1 or TRBD2 (5 bases each). V was trimmed by 0 bases and J by 5 bases, leaving 16 bases between them. The CDR3 contains 15 residues. Germline V lookup: CDR1 DFQATT, CDR2 SNEGSKA (reference sequence). DNA for the CDR3: TGCAGTGCTAGAGACGCCAGGGAACTAGAGGAGACCCAGTACTTC. Its protein is CSARDARELEETQYF.

This clonotype was picked up a small number of times. This rearrangement joins TRBV3-1 to TRBJ2-5, with TRBD2 matching over 12 bases. This CDR3 contains 17 residues. Germline V gene sequence: CDR1 LGHDT, CDR2 YNNKEL (reference sequence). V lost 4 bases, J lost 1 base, and 7 bases stayed unmatched. The CDR3: CASSPVLAGGVQETQYF. CDR3 bases: TGTGCCAGCAGCCCCGTACTAGCGGGGGGTGTCCAAGAGACCCAGTACTTC.

This clonotype was found many times. The rearrangement joins TRBV6-1 to TRBJ1-6, with a possible D match to TRBD1 (6 bases). This CDR3 is built from 13 residues. Germline V gene lookup returns CDR1 MNHNS and CDR2 SASEGT. With 4 bases removed from V and 9 bases from J, the gap between germline ends came to 10 bases. The DNA of the CDR3 is TGTGCCAGCAGTGCGGCAGGGGCTTCACCCCTCCACTTT. Protein sequence: CASSAAGASPLHF.

This clonotype was found many times. The V gene is TRBV6-2 or TRBV6-3, the J gene TRBJ1-5, with a tentative D call TRBD1 (6 bases). The CDR3 extends over 13 amino acids. V lost 5 bases to trimming and J lost 5 bases, with 10 bases between them. Germline CDR1 is MNHEY and CDR2 is SVGEGT. The CDR3 region has the DNA TGTGCCAGCAGTCTACAGGGATATCAGCCCCAGCATTTT. Translated: CASSLQGYQPQHF.

This clonotype was seen at least ten times. V usage is TRBV7-2 and J usage is TRBJ2-5; 15 nucleotides line up with TRBD2. The CDR3 is 16 residues long. Germline V gives CDR1 SGHTA, CDR2 FQGNSA. J lost 4 bases, V lost 5 bases, and 5 bases had no gene match. The CDR3 here is CASSGLAGGRGETQYF. The CDR3 nucleotides are TGTGCCAGCAGCGGACTAGCGGGGGGGCGCGGAGAGACCCAGTACTTC.

A note on this clonotype: This may be a read error, as it is one base from a much larger clone. The V and J genes are TRBV7-3 and TRBJ2-5, with 10 bases identical to TRBD2. This CDR3 is 18 amino acids long. Germline V gene data show CDR1 as SGHTA and CDR2 as FQGTGA. DNA for the CDR3: TGCGCCAGCAGCTCCCTCGGCGAGCGGGGGGGCGTTGGAGAGATCCAGTACTTC. It is translated as CASSSLGERGGVGEIQYF. Drawing the rest from reference TRBV7-3 and TRBJ2-5, the complete variable domain is GAGVSQTPSNKVTEKGKYVELRCDPISGHTALYWYRQSLGQGPEFLIYFQGTGAADDSGLPNDRFFAVRPEGSVSTLKIQRTERGDSAVYLCASSSLGERGGVGEIQYFGPGTRLLVL.

This clonotype was counted ten times or more. The chain combines TRBV7-6 with TRBJ2-7; D might be TRBD2 (5 bases). CDR1 SGHVS and CDR2 FNYEAQ come from the germline V gene. This CDR3 region has 14 residues. V was shortened by 5 bases and J by 0 bases, with 11 bases between the two germline ends. The CDR3 DNA is TGTGCCAGCAGCGAAGCGGAGAGCTCCTACGAGCAGTACTTC. Translating gives CASSEAESSYEQYF.